Listed below are T cell receptor beta chains from one sample, sequenced in a study of cytomegalovirus exposure and HLA in healthy donors. Data came from immunoSEQ multiplex PCR; TCRdb stores just in-frame clones and leaves some out. The table includes around 200,000 clones, about four fifths detected once. Sequenced sample: PBMCs. These receptors all come from a woman in her forties or fifties in good health and CMV-seropositive. The CDR3 runs from the conserved cysteine through the conserved F or W. D genes are given only for firm matches. Clone size is shown for a subset of rows, as once, few, many or a class of expanded clone.

clone_size,d_call,j_call,v_call,cdr3_aa,cdr3_nt
NA,NA,TRBJ2-2,TRBV7-9,CASSLGLTGANTGELFF,TGTGCCAGCAGCTTAGGGTTAACGGGGGCGAACACCGGGGAGCTGTTTTTT
NA,TRBD2,TRBJ2-1,TRBV5-1,CASSPTSGGPYNEQFF,TGCGCCAGCAGCCCGACTAGCGGGGGACCCTACAATGAGCAGTTCTTC
NA,NA,TRBJ2-7,TRBV27,CASSLVWASADNSYEQYF,TGTGCCAGCAGTTTAGTGTGGGCTAGCGCCGACAACTCCTACGAGCAGTACTTC
few,NA,TRBJ2-5,TRBV7-2,CASSLIFRETQYF,TGTGCCAGCAGCTTAATATTTCGGGAGACCCAGTACTTC
NA,NA,TRBJ1-4,TRBV28,CASSLGSGSNLGEKLFF,TGTGCCAGCAGTTTAGGGTCGGGGAGCAACTTAGGTGAAAAACTGTTTTTT
NA,NA,TRBJ2-2,TRBV9,CASSLNTGELFF,TGTGCCAGCAGCCTTAACACCGGGGAGCTGTTTTTT
NA,TRBD1,TRBJ1-4,TRBV25-1,CASSAGRSRGRTNEKLFF,TGTGCCAGCAGTGCCGGACGGTCAAGGGGGCGAACTAATGAAAAACTGTTTTTT
few,NA,TRBJ1-1,TRBV7-9,CASSAGLRDTEAFF,TGTGCCAGCAGCGCCGGACTGAGGGACACTGAAGCTTTCTTT
once,TRBD1,TRBJ1-1,TRBV10-1,CASSPTGTGGTEAFF,TGCGCCAGCAGTCCAACCGGGACAGGGGGAACTGAAGCTTTCTTT
few,NA,TRBJ1-1,TRBV6-5,CASRSGQGNTEAFF,TGTGCCAGCAGGAGCGGTCAAGGGAACACTGAAGCTTTCTTT
NA,TRBD1,TRBJ2-2,TRBV27,CASSFDRGGTGELFF,TGTGCCAGCAGTTTCGACAGGGGAGGCACCGGGGAGCTGTTTTTT
NA,NA,TRBJ2-1,TRBV7-9,CASSLELYNEQFF,TGTGCCAGCAGCTTAGAGCTGTACAATGAGCAGTTCTTC
NA,TRBD1,TRBJ1-1,TRBV4-2,CASSQVGTANTEAFF,TGTGCCAGCAGCCAAGTCGGGACAGCGAACACTGAAGCTTTCTTT
few,NA,TRBJ1-6,TRBV7-6,CASSPSGNSPLHF,TGTGCCAGCAGCCCTAGCGGGAATTCACCCCTCCACTTT
NA,NA,TRBJ2-7,TRBV10-2,CASRGGSSYEQYF,TGCGCCAGCCGAGGGGGTAGCTCCTACGAGCAGTACTTC
NA,NA,TRBJ2-1,TRBV4-3,CASSPQVAEYNEQFF,TGCGCCAGCAGTCCACAGGTGGCGGAGTACAATGAGCAGTTCTTC
NA,TRBD1,TRBJ1-2,TRBV6-1,CASSDLRDSFSYGYTF,TGTGCCAGCAGTGATCTGCGGGACAGCTTTTCCTATGGCTACACCTTC
few,TRBD1,TRBJ2-2,TRBV5-1,CASTWTGDTGELFF,TGCGCCAGCACGTGGACAGGGGACACCGGGGAGCTGTTTTTT
NA,TRBD1,TRBJ2-5,TRBV30,CAWSVGTGGGETQYF,TGTGCCTGGAGTGTTGGGACAGGGGGGGGAGAGACCCAGTACTTC
once,TRBD2,TRBJ2-5,TRBV7-6,CASSLGLAGGRQETQYF,TGTGCCAGCAGTCTAGGACTAGCGGGGGGGCGGCAAGAGACCCAGTACTTC
NA,TRBD1,TRBJ1-2,TRBV5-1,CASSPGQGVSYTF,TGCGCCAGCAGCCCGGGACAGGGGGTGAGCTACACCTTC
few,NA,TRBJ1-1,TRBV4-1,CASKILEGTEAFF,TGCGCCAGCAAGATCTTAGAGGGCACTGAAGCTTTCTTT
NA,NA,TRBJ1-5,TRBV2,CASSDEEARSSNQPQHF,TGTGCCAGCAGTGATGAGGAGGCCCGATCTAGCAATCAGCCCCAGCATTTT
NA,TRBD2,TRBJ2-7,TRBV7-9,CASSLSSGVSYEQYF,TGTGCCAGCAGCTTATCAAGCGGGGTTTCCTACGAGCAGTACTTC
once,NA,TRBJ2-3,TRBV5-1,CASRLGGVDTQYF,TGCGCCAGCCGCCTTGGGGGCGTAGATACGCAGTATTTT
NA,NA,TRBJ1-5,TRBV7-9,CASSLGRGGGGNQPQHF,TGTGCCAGCAGCTTAGGAAGGGGGGGTGGGGGCAATCAGCCCCAGCATTTT
NA,TRBD1,TRBJ1-2,TRBV28,CASSHPDRVYGYTF,TGTGCCAGCAGTCACCCCGACAGGGTCTATGGCTACACCTTC